This T cell receptor (beta chain) comes out of a study of T cells in Graves' hyperthyroidism and ophthalmopathy. This clonotype occurred many times. On the basis of clinical symptoms, serum thyroxine and TRAb, thyroid ultrasound and orbital computed tomography, diagnoses were made. PBMCs were sourced from less than 13 ml fresh peripheral blood. The CDR3 extends over 13 amino acids. V lost 3 bases to trimming and J lost 1 base, with 6 bases between them. Germline lookup yields CDR1 KGHDR and CDR2 SFDVKD. TCR beta CDR3 region amplification was performed from RNA transcripts. When the TCR CDR3 underwent first-round RT-PCR, the HTBI primer set was used. TCRdb analysed the multiplex PCR reads with MiXCR anew, one entry per CDR3 protein. The sample carries under 200,000 distinct CDR3 sequences, roughly 9.4% recorded once.

Sequenced sample: blood. This sequence originates from a woman between 18 and 29 years old with Graves' hyperthyroidism that later progressed to Graves' ophthalmopathy. The V and J genes are TRBV24-1 and TRBJ2-7, with unresolved D. CDR3 sequence: CATSDPGSYEQYF. CDR3 in DNA: TGTGCCACCAGTGATCCCGGATCCTACGAGCAGTACTTC.